The following is a TCR beta chain sequence with its context. Its antigen remains undetermined. No much larger clonotype is one base removed from it; base qualities were not supplied. The cohort comprised some 680 healthy bone marrow donors. Cohort members were all nominally healthy when sampled, although unrecorded immune exposures were likely present. The donor tested CMV seronegative, placing the donor among the roughly 400 seronegative members of the cohort. A peripheral blood sample was provided by each donor, and peripheral blood mononuclear cells were used for TCR beta sequencing. Genomic DNA extraction from the blood cell samples was performed with the Qiagen DNeasy Blood Extraction Kit. The CDR3 holds 11 amino acids from the cysteine to the phenylalanine. The CDR3 DNA has 33 bases and is translated from base 1. Between the V and J ends, shortened by 3 bases and 7 bases respectively, the junction contains 9 bases. In the germline V gene (reference sequence), CDR1 corresponds to DFQATT and CDR2 to SNEGSKA.

Receptor libraries were prepared by the immunoSEQ multiplex PCR assay. A mixture of 60 forward primers for TCR Vbeta segments and 13 reverse primers for TCR Jbeta segments was used in the multiplex PCR. The CDR3 region of rearranged TCR beta genes was amplified from genomic DNA by a multiplex PCR assay. The Illumina HiSeq System was used to sequence the amplified TCR beta libraries as 87-base-pair reads. In the authors' own workflow: Across the 640 or so repertoires, a later analysis counted 75 million to 90 million unique TCR beta chains, about 10 million of which were shared by at least two donors. Raw reads were error-corrected and collapsed into unique sequences with a nearest-neighbor algorithm that merged closely related sequences to remove PCR and sequencing errors. To assign V, D and J gene segments, CDR3 sequences were aligned to IMGT reference sequences. For a sequence to be retained, at least a six-nucleotide match to both a V gene segment and a J gene segment was required. Rearrangements were classified as productive when the CDR3 lacked stop codons and remained in frame with V and J, and all other rearrangements were classified as non-productive. CDR3 was defined by IMGT convention, running from the second conserved V-encoded cysteine to the conserved J-encoded phenylalanine. The earlier analysis of 500 to 600 of the donors excluded sequences that lacked an unambiguous match to a single V gene segment. An earlier analysis of 450 to 650 of the donors called V segments functional above 56.7% productive rearrangements and segregating when the between-donor standard deviation exceeded 5%. A statistical classification framework was developed to diagnose cytomegalovirus status using the catalog of TCR beta chain sequences. V and J gene assignment, in a later analysis, came from comparing TCR nucleotide sequences with IMGT/GENE-DB human TR gene sequences. The TCRdist pipeline was used in a later analysis to assign CDR3 sequences and most-parsimonious VDJ recombination scenarios. In a later analysis, each TCR beta chain was defined by its CDR3 amino acid sequence together with its V-gene family, and reads lacking a unique V-gene family were excluded. To address suspected cross-contamination and a sequencing artifact, a later analysis removed 550 to 750 highly shared, low-generation-probability nucleotide sequences. A later analysis calculated a clonal expansion index for each public chain from normalized within-repertoire ranks of inferred template counts. In a later analysis, generation probabilities were computed with a VDJ recombination model fitted to out-of-frame rearrangements, and the resulting probabilities were checked against IGoR. In a later analysis, TCR-TCR, TCR-HLA and TCR-CMV co-occurrence was scored with hypergeometric tests, and a repertoire-size bias correction was applied to TCR pairs. False discovery rates were estimated in a later analysis by permuting HLA or CMV assignments 20 times. In a later analysis, co-occurring TCRs were grouped using DBSCAN, with TCRdist sequence similarity added in when clustering inside HLA-allele-positive subsets. For co-occurrence clustering, repertoires with fewer than 30,000 or more than 120,000 public chains were excluded, along with a handful of repertoires with anomalous nucleotide sharing. TCRdb re-hosts the immuneACCESS table, in-frame sequences only. Its copies lack some clones; in the studies checked, an unresolved V gene accounts for under half of them, and the cause for the rest is not known. Clone size and the V and J calls come from that table; the DNA yielded D and trimming. The sample includes fewer than 200,000 clones, with around three quarters observed a single time. In total, the top ten clones hold about 2.2% of the sample.

The data belong to a study of cytomegalovirus exposure and HLA in healthy donors (dated by TCRdb to the late 2010s). About the investigation overall: An earlier analysis of around 600 of the donors reported approximately 270 Gb of sequence data and some 120 million unique TCR beta sequences from about 179 million T cells. A later genetic analysis used genome-wide SNP genotypes for about 60% of the roughly 700 donors, treating that subset as a discovery cohort. To predict cytomegalovirus infection status, the study combined high-throughput TCR immunosequencing, statistical association of individual TCRs with disease status, and machine learning. An early release covering roughly 640 HLA-typed donors comprised approximately 290 gigabases of sequencing data and around 80 million unique TCR sequences. Roughly 5 DR-DQ haplotypes were handled as single units for association and clustering, since linkage in the cohort was strong. All discovery cohort repertoires had been generated using a single sequencing platform. A separate validation cohort of roughly 130 different subjects was used in addition to the approximately 640-subject first cohort. In a later analysis, previously published TCR beta repertoires from 550 to 700 donors were re-analyzed and high-resolution HLA genotyping was added so that TCR occurrence patterns could be studied. An earlier analysis of 450 to 750 of the donors used high-throughput TCR beta sequencing to judge whether each TCR beta V gene segment behaved as functional or pseudogenic. Using immunosequencing, the study profiled T cell repertoires from 500 to 800 subjects and related those repertoires to cytomegalovirus serostatus. Among the roughly 370 genotyped donors, approximately 76% belonged to the genetic ancestry cluster associated with self-reported Caucasian donors. Donor age, sex, ethnicity and CMV serostatus were compiled alongside the repertoire data. Across about 380 genotyped donors of the cohort, an average of about 240,000 unique TCR beta nucleotide sequences per donor were sequenced, and 15% to 20% of those sequences were non-productive. Rather than using new phenotypic data, the later analysis identified candidate immune exposures from TCR beta sequences and from how often those sequences occurred across donors. HLA typing included class I and class II loci at four-digit resolution. Typing coverage varied by locus: 629-630 donors for A, B, C, DRB1 and DQB1; roughly 560 for DQA1; nearly 610 for DPA1; around 450 for DPB1. The study aimed to test whether cataloging public T cell receptors could reveal signatures of past pathogen exposure.

Overall results and qualifications from the work: Some IMGT-functional V segments, including TRBV6-2 and TRBV6-3, could not be distinguished by the 87-base-pair reads and were therefore excluded. At a false discovery rate of 0.05, a later analysis linked 15,000 to 20,000 TCR beta sequences to specific HLA alleles. Presence/absence analyses assumed roughly uniform sequencing depth across donors, an assumption that may not hold. The authors suggested that the approach could potentially be extended to other disease states and immunological phenotypes. HLA typing was unavailable for some donors at each locus, so association tests used only the typed subset. Compared with equally common non-associated chains, HLA-associated TCR beta chains in a later analysis were more clonally expanded and had lower generation probabilities. In the study, approximately 160 TCR beta chains were listed as associated with cytomegalovirus. CMV serostatus was the only immune exposure information available for the cohort. Most TCR sequences were observed very rarely across donors, whereas some public TCRs were present in many individuals. A further reported finding was that TCR beta sequences accurately predicted the HLA-A and HLA-B alleles for most subjects in the first cohort. Strong co-occurrence of HLA alleles, especially DR and DQ, made assigning TCR associations to individual alleles difficult. Because counts were too low, seventeen rarely observed V segments, including chromosome 9 orphons, were left out of the earlier analysis of 500 to 650 of the donors. This cohort had only TCR beta chains sequenced, and the lack of alpha or paired-chain data limited which features could be detected. An earlier analysis of 587 of the donors showed that most TCR beta V segments appeared in productive rearrangements either about 90% or about 30% of the time, which broadly matched IMGT annotations. Cytomegalovirus status was reported to be diagnosed by the classifier with high specificity and sensitivity in both the original and validation cohorts. Linkage disequilibrium might explain the correlated functional status among segregating V segments, but an unknown experimental factor could not be ruled out. In vitro tests confirmed that three of the cytomegalovirus-associated TCR beta chains recognize cytomegalovirus antigens. Most CMV-associated TCR beta chains appeared to be HLA-restricted in a later analysis, and the HLA associations seemed to be driven largely by CMV exposure. V-gene and J-gene trimming of TCR beta chains was associated with a missense DCLRE1C variant in a later genetic analysis, and the association was replicated in an independent cohort. In a later analysis, several top co-occurrence clusters were reported to appear linked to parvovirus B19, influenza, CMV and Epstein-Barr virus. A later genetic analysis reported fewer N-insertions in productive TCRs among donors in an Asian-associated ancestry cluster than the 666-donor mean. A later analysis found that TCR association rates varied across HLA loci, with DRB1 alleles showing the most associated TCRs and HLA-C alleles the fewest. A cluster of highly shared sequence variants was judged likely to represent a technical artifact of the sequencing pipeline.

This clonotype originated in a man between 35 and 55 years old in good health and CMV-seronegative. In this chain, TRBV20-1 is recombined with TRBJ1-1, with the D gene uncertain. The material sequenced was PBMCs. The CDR3 protein: CSASPPGEAFF. The DNA is as follows: TGCAGTGCTAGCCCCCCAGGTGAAGCTTTCTTT.